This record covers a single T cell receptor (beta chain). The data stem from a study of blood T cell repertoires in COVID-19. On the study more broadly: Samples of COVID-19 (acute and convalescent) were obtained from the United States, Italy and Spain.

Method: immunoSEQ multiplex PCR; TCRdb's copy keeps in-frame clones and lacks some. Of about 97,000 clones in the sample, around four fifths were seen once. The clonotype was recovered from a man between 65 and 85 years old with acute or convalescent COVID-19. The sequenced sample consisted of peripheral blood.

This CDR3 reads CASRAGSRWGYTF. Written as DNA, the CDR3 is TGTGCCAGCAGGGCCGGGTCCCGGTGGGGCTACACCTTC. The chain couples TRBV7-2 to TRBJ1-2; the D is unclear. Germline CDR1 SGHTA, CDR2 FQGNSA. Trimming removed 6 bases from V and 8 bases from J, with 16 bases in between. CDR3 size: 13 residues.